This T cell receptor (beta chain) was sequenced in a study of T cells in Graves' hyperthyroidism and ophthalmopathy. General study points: Before onset, by a median of approximately 6.2 months, the model predicted ophthalmopathy.

Thyroid ultrasound, orbital computed tomography, clinical symptoms, and serum thyroxine and TRAb underpinned diagnoses. This clonotype was counted at least ten times. Its antigen is not identified. What was amplified from RNA transcripts were TCR beta CDR3 regions. The TCR CDR3 first-round RT-PCR relied on the HTBI primer set. TCRdb fed the multiplex PCR reads into MiXCR, producing one record per CDR3 protein. The sample contains under 400,000 distinct CDR3 sequences, 13% of which appear only once. Germline V CDR1 and CDR2: SNHLY, FYNNEI. The CDR3 runs 12 residues. Trimming shortened V by 6 bases and J by 3 bases, and 9 bases separated the two germline ends.

The rearrangement uses TRBV2 and TRBJ2-7; D is possibly TRBD1 (5 bases). Sequenced input: blood. The TCR comes from a woman in her late teens or twenties with Graves' hyperthyroidism. The CDR3 loop reads CASSAQVYEQYF. DNA for the CDR3: TGTGCCAGCAGCGCACAGGTCTACGAGCAGTACTTC.